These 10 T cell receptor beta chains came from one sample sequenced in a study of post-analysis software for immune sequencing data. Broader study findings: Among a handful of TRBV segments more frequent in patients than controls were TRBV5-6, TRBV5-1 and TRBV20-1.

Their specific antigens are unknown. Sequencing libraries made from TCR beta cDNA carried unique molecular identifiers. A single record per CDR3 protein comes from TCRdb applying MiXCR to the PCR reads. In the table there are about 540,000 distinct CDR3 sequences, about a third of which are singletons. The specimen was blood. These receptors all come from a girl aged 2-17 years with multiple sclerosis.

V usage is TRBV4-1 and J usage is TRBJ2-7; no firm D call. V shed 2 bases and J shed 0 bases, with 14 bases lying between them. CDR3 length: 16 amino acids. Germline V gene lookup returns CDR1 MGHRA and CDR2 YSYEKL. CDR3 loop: CASSQQGLSSSYEQYF. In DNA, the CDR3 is TGCGCCAGCAGCCAACAAGGTCTCTCAAGCTCCTACGAGCAGTACTTC.

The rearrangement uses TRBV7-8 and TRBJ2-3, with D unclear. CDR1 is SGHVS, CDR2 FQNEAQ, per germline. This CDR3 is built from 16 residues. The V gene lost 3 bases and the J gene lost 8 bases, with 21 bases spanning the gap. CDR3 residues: CASSFDLVAPLGTQYF. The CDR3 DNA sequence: TGTGCCAGCAGCTTCGATTTAGTAGCTCCCCTTGGTACGCAGTATTTT.

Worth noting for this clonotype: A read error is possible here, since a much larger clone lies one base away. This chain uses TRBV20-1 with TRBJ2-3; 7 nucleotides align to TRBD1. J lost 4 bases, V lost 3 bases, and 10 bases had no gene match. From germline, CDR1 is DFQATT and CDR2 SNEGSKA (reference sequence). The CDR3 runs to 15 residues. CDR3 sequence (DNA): TGCAGTGCTAGCCAGTCAGGGGGTACCTCAGATACGCAGTATTTT. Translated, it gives CSASQSGGTSDTQYF.

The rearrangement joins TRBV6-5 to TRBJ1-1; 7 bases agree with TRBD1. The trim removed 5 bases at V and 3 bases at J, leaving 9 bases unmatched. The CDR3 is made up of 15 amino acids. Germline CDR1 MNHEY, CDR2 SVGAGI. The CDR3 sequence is CASSAVQGSDTEAFF. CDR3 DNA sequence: TGTGCCAGCAGTGCCGTACAGGGGAGTGACACTGAAGCTTTCTTT.

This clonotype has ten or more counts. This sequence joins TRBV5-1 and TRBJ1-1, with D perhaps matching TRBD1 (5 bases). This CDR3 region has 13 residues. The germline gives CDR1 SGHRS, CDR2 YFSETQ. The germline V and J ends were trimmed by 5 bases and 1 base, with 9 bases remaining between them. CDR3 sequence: CASRTQGNTEAFF. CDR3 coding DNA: TGCGCCAGCAGGACCCAGGGGAACACTGAAGCTTTCTTT.

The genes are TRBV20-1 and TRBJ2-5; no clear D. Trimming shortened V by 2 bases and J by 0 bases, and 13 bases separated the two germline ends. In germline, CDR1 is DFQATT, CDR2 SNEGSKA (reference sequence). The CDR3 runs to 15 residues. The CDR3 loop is CSARLSGPYQETQYF. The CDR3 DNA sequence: TGCAGTGCTAGACTATCCGGCCCGTACCAAGAGACCCAGTACTTC.

The CDR3 coding sequence is TGTGCCAGCAGTTTCCAGACAGGGAACACTGAAGCTTTCTTT. Translated: CASSFQTGNTEAFF. The chain is built from TRBV5-5 and TRBJ1-1, with D possibly TRBD1 on 6 matching bases. Germline V lookup: CDR1 SGHKS, CDR2 YYEKEE (reference sequence). This CDR3 contains 14 residues. Trimming removed 5 bases at V and 1 base at J, with 12 bases between.

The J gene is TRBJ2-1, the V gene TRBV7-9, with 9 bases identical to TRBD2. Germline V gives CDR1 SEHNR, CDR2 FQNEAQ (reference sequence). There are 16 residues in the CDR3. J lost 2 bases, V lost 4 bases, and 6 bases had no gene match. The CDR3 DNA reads TGTGCCAGCAGCTACACGGGCGGGGGGGCCTACAATGAGCAGTTCTTC. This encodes CASSYTGGGAYNEQFF.

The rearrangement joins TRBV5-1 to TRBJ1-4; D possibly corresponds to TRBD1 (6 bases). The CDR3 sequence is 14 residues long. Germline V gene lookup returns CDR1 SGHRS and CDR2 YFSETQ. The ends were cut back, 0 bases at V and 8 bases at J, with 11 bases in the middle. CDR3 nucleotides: TGCGCCAGCAGCTTGGGTGCCGGGGGCGAAAAACTGTTTTTT. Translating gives CASSLGAGGEKLFF.

CDR3 coding DNA: TGTGCTAGTGGTTTGCCTACTACTCCCTGGAGCTACACCTTC. Translation gives CASGLPTTPWSYTF. The chain is built from TRBV12-5 and TRBJ1-2; D remains ambiguous. The CDR3 covers 14 residues. CDR1 is LGHNT, CDR2 FRNRAP, per germline. V lost 2 bases to trimming and J lost 9 bases, with 16 bases between them.